Sequencing of this T cell receptor beta chain was carried out in a study of T cell responses to AZD1222 COVID-19 vaccine. Study-level information: Second-dose timings of about 4 or about 12 weeks were pooled.

This table comes from immunoSEQ multiplex PCR, and its TCRdb copy is limited to in-frame clones, with some not included. The table shows about 97,000 clones, with 85% to 90% occurring only once. Study results and caveats: The sample set comprised mostly white British donors with more females, and clonal diversity was possibly underestimated. Spike-wide vaccine-associated CD4 TCRs dominated at 160-218 and 743-854. Repertoire sampling occurred only after the peak T cell response.

Trimming removed 6 bases from V and 0 bases from J, with 15 bases in between. The germline V gene has CDR1 LGHDT and CDR2 YNNKEL (reference sequence). The CDR3 totals 15 residues. Of note for this clone: Antigen specificity is unknown.

The source material was peripheral blood, sampled on day 0 of AZD1222 vaccination. J is TRBJ2-7 and V is TRBV3-1 (or the pseudogene TRBV3-2); the D gene is possibly TRBD1 (5 bases). This sequence was found in an adult in good health. CDR3 loop: CASSLTPDNSYEQYF. As DNA, the CDR3 is TGTGCCAGCAGTCTCACCCCGGACAACTCCTACGAGCAGTACTTC.